These 16 T cell receptor beta chains share one sample of origin, sequenced in a study of glioma-infiltrating T cells after dendritic cell vaccination. Assay: immunoSEQ multiplex PCR; the TCRdb copy retains only in-frame clones and omits some. Of about 82,000 clones in the sample, 70% to 90% were seen once. Source: blood, taken before dendritic cell vaccination. The receptors derive from a human donor with glioblastoma.

The gene calls are TRBV7-6 and TRBJ1-3; TRBD1 agrees at 10 bases. The CDR3 extends over 16 amino acids. The germline V gene encodes CDR1 SGHVS and CDR2 FNYEAQ. Germline trimming cut 5 bases from V and 0 bases from J; bases unmatched to any gene: 4. The CDR3 DNA follows: TGTGCCAGCAGCCCTGGACAGGGGGTCTCTGGAAACACCATATATTTT. Amino acids: CASSPGQGVSGNTIYF.

The chain has TRBV10-3 and TRBJ2-7; D uncertain. The CDR3 contains 16 residues. Trimming removed 6 bases at V and 0 bases at J, with 18 bases between. Germline CDR1 ENHRY, CDR2 SYGVKD. Here the CDR3 DNA reads TGTGCCATCAGGGAGAAAACTGGTATGAGCTCCTACGAGCAGTACTTC. It codes for CAIREKTGMSSYEQYF.

The chain uses TRBV2 and TRBJ1-2, with 7 bases aligning to TRBD1. J lost 5 bases, V lost 5 bases, and 5 bases had no gene match. This CDR3 is 13 amino acids long. Germline lookup yields CDR1 SNHLY and CDR2 FYNNEI. CDR3: CASSRDSAYGYTF. CDR3 coding DNA: TGTGCCAGCAGTCGGGACAGTGCTTATGGCTACACCTTC.

The chain couples TRBV6-1 to TRBJ1-2, with D perhaps TRBD1 (6 bases). The germline V and J ends were trimmed by 2 bases and 4 bases, with 17 bases remaining between them. The CDR3 has 16 residues. Per the germline V gene, CDR1 is MNHNS and CDR2 is SASEGT. Written as DNA, the CDR3 is TGTGCCAGCAGTGAATTTGTTGGACAGACTCTCTATGGCTACACCTTC. Translated: CASSEFVGQTLYGYTF.

The chain carries TRBV9 and TRBJ2-7, with D possibly matching TRBD1 (6 bases). The CDR3 loop spans 15 amino acids. Trimming cost V 0 bases and J 3 bases, with 13 bases left between them. Germline assignment: CDR1 SGDLS and CDR2 YYNGEE. The CDR3 region is CASSVASGDIYEQYF. The CDR3 DNA is TGTGCCAGCAGCGTAGCGTCAGGGGATATCTACGAGCAGTACTTC.

This chain connects TRBV6-6 to TRBJ1-1; TRBD1 might be the D (6 bases). The CDR3 has 14 amino acids. V lost 11 bases, J lost 0 bases, and 16 bases lay in between. The germline gives CDR1 MNHNY, CDR2 SVGAGI (reference sequence). CDR3 nucleotide sequence: TGTGCCGGCGGGGGCAGCCACATGAACACTGAAGCTTTCTTT. It specifies CAGGGSHMNTEAFF.

This chain links TRBV2 with TRBJ2-3; 8 nucleotides agree with TRBD1. The germline CDR1 and CDR2 sequences are SNHLY and FYNNEI. Germline trimming cut 1 base from V and 4 bases from J; bases unmatched to any gene: 4. The CDR3 totals 15 residues. The CDR3 protein is CASSEDGQGPDTQYF. The CDR3 DNA is TGTGCCAGCAGTGAAGACGGACAGGGCCCAGATACGCAGTATTTT.

The gene calls are TRBV4-1 and TRBJ2-3; 8 bases align to TRBD2. Per germline, CDR1 MGHRA and CDR2 YSYEKL. The CDR3 is 16 amino acids. V shed 1 base and J 3 bases; nucleotides not matched to a gene: 6. CDR3 loop: CASSQVTGGRTDTQYF. The CDR3 DNA reads as TGCGCCAGCAGCCAAGTGACGGGAGGGAGAACAGATACGCAGTATTTT.

This chain connects TRBV2 to TRBJ2-7, with TRBD2 matching 13 bases. The CDR3 runs to 14 residues. J was trimmed by 4 bases and V by 4 bases; bases with no gene match: 1. The germline gives CDR1 SNHLY, CDR2 FYNNEI. CDR3 in amino acids: CASSGTSGRYEQYF. Written as DNA, the CDR3 is TGTGCCAGCAGTGGGACTAGCGGGAGATACGAGCAGTACTTC.

The chain has TRBV6-1 and TRBJ1-1, with D possibly being TRBD1 (5 bases). Trimming left V 11 bases short and J 1 base short, with 17 bases between. This CDR3 has 14 residues. The germline V gene has CDR1 MNHNS and CDR2 SASEGT. This chain's CDR3 is CACIMGQGNTEAFF. In nucleotides, the CDR3 is TGTGCCTGCATTATGGGGCAGGGGAACACTGAAGCTTTCTTT.

The chain is built from TRBV6-5 and TRBJ1-2; 9 bases are shared with TRBD1. CDR1 and CDR2 from the germline V gene are MNHEY and SVGAGI. The J segment lost 4 bases and the V segment lost 5 bases, leaving 2 bases of the junction unmatched. The CDR3 covers 13 residues. The DNA of the CDR3 is TGTGCCAGCAGTACAGGGGGCGTCTATGGCTACACCTTC. It is translated as CASSTGGVYGYTF.

By share, this clone ranks as large. The gene calls are TRBV6-1 and TRBJ2-7; TRBD2 agrees at 8 bases. The CDR3 contains 14 residues. The junction had 1 base not matched to a gene; V was cut back by 3 bases and J by 0 bases. Looked up from germline, CDR1 is MNHNS and CDR2 is SASEGT. The CDR3 DNA is TGTGCCAGCAGTGACGGGAGGGCCTCCTACGAGCAGTACTTC. Protein product: CASSDGRASYEQYF.

V gene TRBV5-1 combines with J gene TRBJ2-7, with 8 bases matching TRBD2. This CDR3 has 14 residues. J lost 3 bases, V lost 0 bases, and 2 bases had no gene match. The germline gives CDR1 SGHRS, CDR2 YFSETQ. As DNA, the CDR3 is TGCGCCAGCAGCTTGGACAGCGGGGGCTACGAGCAGTACTTC. Translated: CASSLDSGGYEQYF.

The J gene is TRBJ1-5, the V gene TRBV6-4; no clear D gene. The germline V gene encodes CDR1 MRHNA and CDR2 SNTAGT. V gave up 6 bases and J gave up 0 bases, with 12 bases separating them. The CDR3 has 15 residues. The CDR3 reads CASRPLGDSNQPQHF. The CDR3 DNA sequence: TGTGCCAGCAGACCCCTTGGAGATAGCAATCAGCCCCAGCATTTT.

The chain carries TRBV4-1 and TRBJ1-5, with D unresolved. V was trimmed by 0 bases and J by 5 bases, leaving 5 bases between them. Germline values: CDR1 MGHRA, CDR2 YSYEKL. The CDR3 sequence is 13 residues long. CDR3 amino acids: CASSQEAHQPQHF. The CDR3 DNA reads TGCGCCAGCAGCCAAGAAGCCCATCAGCCCCAGCATTTT.

The chain links TRBV5-6 to TRBJ2-5; 13 nucleotides agree with TRBD2. The better agreement between TRBJ2-7 and the DNA end casts doubt on the J call. Germline CDR1 is SGHDT and CDR2 is YYEEEE. The CDR3 covers 15 residues. DNA of the CDR3: TGTGCCAGCAGCTGGGGACTAGCGGGAACCTACGAGCAGTACTTC. As protein: CASSWGLAGTYEQYF.